A selection of T cell receptor beta chains follows, all from one sample in a study of blood T cell repertoires in COVID-19. Method: immunoSEQ multiplex PCR; TCRdb's copy keeps in-frame clones and lacks some. The sample lists 90,000 or so clones, roughly 88% occurring once. The specimen sequenced was peripheral blood. Receptors originate from a man older than 75 with acute or convalescent COVID-19. Each CDR3 is given with its conserved first and last residue. Each record gives: V gene, clone size, J gene, D gene, CDR3 DNA, CDR3 protein. A D gene is named only where the DNA matches it firmly. Rows give clone size only sometimes, using once, few, many, or a class for an expanded clone.

TRBV5-4,.,TRBJ2-2,TRBD2,TGTGCCAGCAGCTTGGGTAGCGGGGGATCGAACACCGGGGAGCTGTTTTTT,CASSLGSGGSNTGELFF
TRBV19,.,TRBJ1-3,.,TGTGCCAGTAGTATAGTATCCGTGAGCTCTGGAAACACCATATATTTT,CASSIVSVSSGNTIYF
TRBV30,.,TRBJ2-7,TRBD2,TGTGCCTGGCGGCAGACTAGCGGGAAATTTCGGCAGTACTTC,CAWRQTSGKFRQYF
TRBV7-2,once,TRBJ1-5,.,TGTGCCAGCAGCGCTGACAGTTACTATCAGCCCCAGCATTTT,CASSADSYYQPQHF
TRBV7-9,few,TRBJ2-7,TRBD1,TGTGCCAGCAGCCAGGACAGGGAGAAGTACTTC,CASSQDREKYF
TRBV5-1,.,TRBJ2-7,.,TGCGCCAGCAGCTCCAGCGCGGGGTACGAGCAGTACTTC,CASSSSAGYEQYF
TRBV7-2,.,TRBJ1-2,TRBD1,TGTGCCAGCAGCCCCATGGGTACAGGGGGCGATGGCTACACCTTC,CASSPMGTGGDGYTF
TRBV19,.,TRBJ2-1,.,TGTGCCAGTAGTATAGTGCCGGGGAGCTCCTACAATGAGCAGTTCTTC,CASSIVPGSSYNEQFF
TRBV9,.,TRBJ2-1,TRBD2,TGTGCCAGCAGCGCAGGACTAGCGGGGGGGAATGAGCAGTTCTTC,CASSAGLAGGNEQFF
TRBV30,.,TRBJ2-2,.,TGTGCCTGGAGTCGCCGGGTTACGGATCCCGCGAACACCGGGGAGCTGTTTTTT,CAWSRRVTDPANTGELFF
TRBV2,.,TRBJ2-2,.,TGTGCCTGTACTTTCAAGACGAACACCGGGGAGCTGTTTTTT,CACTFKTNTGELFF
TRBV7-9,.,TRBJ1-6,.,TGTGCCAGCAGCTTACAGGGCTCCTATAATTCACCCCTCCACTTT,CASSLQGSYNSPLHF
TRBV6-6,.,TRBJ1-3,TRBD1,TGTGCCAGCAGCGATGACAGGGGCTCTGGAAACACCATATATTTT,CASSDDRGSGNTIYF
TRBV6-2/TRBV6-3,.,TRBJ2-1,.,TGTGCCAGCAGTTACCTGCAGATAAACAATGAGCAGTTCTTC,CASSYLQINNEQFF
TRBV10-3,once,TRBJ1-5,.,TGTGCCATCAGTGAGTCGGGGGGGCTTCAGCCCCAGCATTTT,CAISESGGLQPQHF
TRBV6-2/TRBV6-3,.,TRBJ1-1,.,TGTGCCAGCAGTTACGGGCATGGGGGGGGAGAAACTGAAGCTTTCTTT,CASSYGHGGGETEAFF
TRBV7-2,.,TRBJ2-5,TRBD2,TGTGCCAGCACCTCGACTAGCGGGGGAGAGACCCAGTACTTC,CASTSTSGGETQYF
TRBV28,.,TRBJ2-5,.,TGTGCCAGCAGTCCCCTCGACAGGACCGAAGAGACCCAGTACTTC,CASSPLDRTEETQYF
TRBV19,.,TRBJ1-5,.,TGTGCCAGTACCGGTTATAGCAATCAGCCCCAGCATTTT,CASTGYSNQPQHF
TRBV19,few,TRBJ1-2,TRBD1,TGTGCCAGTAGTATCCCCCTTACACAGGGGCCCTATGGCTACACCTTC,CASSIPLTQGPYGYTF
TRBV7-8,.,TRBJ2-3,TRBD2,TGTGCCAGCAGCTCTCAACCGGCGGGGAGGGGTAGGGGCAGCACAGATACGCAGTATTTT,CASSSQPAGRGRGSTDTQYF
TRBV10-3,.,TRBJ2-7,.,TGTGCCATCAGTGATACAGGAACCTACGAGGAGCAGTACTTC,CAISDTGTYEEQYF
TRBV7-2,.,TRBJ1-2,.,TGTGCCAGCAGCCCGCGGGACCGGACGAATGGCTACACCTTC,CASSPRDRTNGYTF
TRBV10-1,once,TRBJ2-3,TRBD2,TGCGCCAGCAGTGAGGGGATAGCGGGAGATACGCAGTATTTT,CASSEGIAGDTQYF
TRBV5-4,once,TRBJ1-1,TRBD1,TGTGCCAGCAGCTTGGAGAGGACAGGGGGAACTGAAGCTTTCTTT,CASSLERTGGTEAFF
TRBV11-3,.,TRBJ1-1,.,TGTGCCAGCAGCTTAGGCGCAGGGAACACTGAAGCTTTCTTT,CASSLGAGNTEAFF
TRBV20-1,.,TRBJ1-1,.,TGCAGTGCTAGAACCGGGAATGAAGCTTTCTTT,CSARTGNEAFF
TRBV19,.,TRBJ1-2,TRBD1,TGTGCCAGTAGTATTCCCCAAGGACAGGGGATCTATGGCTACACCTTC,CASSIPQGQGIYGYTF
TRBV13,.,TRBJ2-6,.,TGTGCCACCAAGACAGACCGTGGGGCCAACGTCCTGACTTTC,CATKTDRGANVLTF
TRBV7-2,.,TRBJ2-7,.,TGTGCCAGCAGCTTAGGGTTAGCCAGATCCTCCTACGAGCAGTACTTC,CASSLGLARSSYEQYF
TRBV6-6,.,TRBJ2-7,TRBD1,TGTGCCAGCAGTCGGACAGGGGGGTCCTACGAGCAGTACTTC,CASSRTGGSYEQYF
TRBV27,.,TRBJ1-3,TRBD1,TGTGCCAGCAGCCCAGGGGGCGCGAGGGGAAACACCATATATTTT,CASSPGGARGNTIYF
TRBV7-2,.,TRBJ1-1,TRBD1,TGTGCCAGCAGCTCCCGGACAGGGCGGGAAGCTTTCTTT,CASSSRTGREAFF
TRBV5-1,.,TRBJ1-1,.,TGCGCCAGCAGCTTGGGCGGGGAAAGGATAATTCGGGACACTGAAGCTTTCTTT,CASSLGGERIIRDTEAFF
TRBV10-1,.,TRBJ2-7,.,TGCGCCAGCAGTCTTACAGGCTCCGAGCAGTACTTC,CASSLTGSEQYF
TRBV12-5,once,TRBJ1-6,.,TGTGCTAGTGGTCAACCGCGCGCAGGGGCTTCCCATAATTCACCCCTCCACTTT,CASGQPRAGASHNSPLHF
TRBV12-3/TRBV12-4,.,TRBJ1-2,.,TGTGCCAGCAGTTGGACAGACTATGGCTACACCTTC,CASSWTDYGYTF
TRBV6-1,.,TRBJ1-6,TRBD1,TGTGCCAGCAGTGGGCACTCGGGACAGATCAGCCCCTATAATTCACCCCTCCACTTT,CASSGHSGQISPYNSPLHF
TRBV28,once,TRBJ2-7,.,TGTGCCAGCAAAAGGAGAGACTCCTACGAGCAGTACTTC,CASKRRDSYEQYF
TRBV7-8,.,TRBJ2-1,TRBD1,TGTGCCAGCAGCTTCAGGACAGGCTCCTACAATGAGCAGTTCTTC,CASSFRTGSYNEQFF
TRBV5-1,.,TRBJ2-1,TRBD2,TGCGCCAGCAGCTTCCGGACTAGCGGGGGATCTTCCTACAATGAGCAGTTCTTC,CASSFRTSGGSSYNEQFF
TRBV18,.,TRBJ1-2,TRBD1,TGTGCCAGCTCACCCCCCGGGACAGGGTCCGTTAACTATGGCTACACCTTC,CASSPPGTGSVNYGYTF
TRBV7-3,.,TRBJ2-7,TRBD2,TGTGCCAGCAGCTCCGGACTAGCGGCTGACGAGCAGTACTTC,CASSSGLAADEQYF
TRBV7-9,few,TRBJ2-5,TRBD1,TGTGCCAGCAGCTCCCGGACAGGACAAGAGACCCAGTACTTC,CASSSRTGQETQYF
TRBV7-2,.,TRBJ2-1,.,TGTGCCAGCAGCTTAGTTCTAGACTCCGATGAGCAGTTCTTC,CASSLVLDSDEQFF
TRBV6-5,.,TRBJ2-7,TRBD1,TGTGCCAGCAGTCGAGGGGCCCCGGGACAGGAGCCCCCTGCGTTC,CASSRGAPGQEPPAF
TRBV7-9,.,TRBJ1-5,.,TGTGCCAGCAGCTCATGGGACAACAGCAATCAGCCCCAGCATTTT,CASSSWDNSNQPQHF
TRBV4-2,once,TRBJ2-1,TRBD2,TGTGCCAGCAGCCAAACCGGGACTAGCGGGTCCTACAATGAGCAGTTCTTC,CASSQTGTSGSYNEQFF
TRBV5-1,.,TRBJ2-3,TRBD2,TGCGCCAGCAGCTTGGGGGACTACAGCACAGATACGCAGTATTTT,CASSLGDYSTDTQYF
TRBV27,.,TRBJ1-5,.,TGTGCCAGCAGTCCGCGGAGGAGCAATCAGCCCCAGCATTTT,CASSPRRSNQPQHF
TRBV18,.,TRBJ1-1,TRBD1,TGTGCCAGCTCACCCGGACAGGGGTCGAACACTGAAGCTTTCTTT,CASSPGQGSNTEAFF
TRBV14,.,TRBJ2-7,TRBD1,TGTGCCAGCAGCCACGGGACAGGGTCCGACTACGAGCAGTACTTC,CASSHGTGSDYEQYF
TRBV28,.,TRBJ1-4,.,TGTGCCAGCAGTCTGGGGGCCCGGGAAAAACTGTTTTTT,CASSLGAREKLFF
TRBV10-3,.,TRBJ2-7,TRBD2,TGTGCCATCATGGGCGGGAGTCCCAACGAGCAGTACTTC,CAIMGGSPNEQYF
TRBV10-3,.,TRBJ1-1,.,TGTGCCATCAGTGGGCAGGAACTGAACACTGAAGCTTTCTTT,CAISGQELNTEAFF